This entry features one TCR beta chain sequence. The data were taken from a study of blood T cell repertoires in COVID-19. Turning to the study itself: PBMCs, B-cell-depleted T cells, or T cells were the source of the cDNA or gDNA that made up the material.

Only in-frame clones appear in the TCRdb table, and some are missing; sequencing was by immunoSEQ multiplex PCR. The table includes 300,000 to 450,000 clones, 85% to 90% detected once. Those who participated ranged in age from roughly 18 to 89 years and resided in about two dozen US areas. Clinical histories supplied by participants themselves formed the basis of cohort assignment. Within the 2 weeks before study entry, each person in the exposed group met a COVID-19 case. The sequence came from a woman in her 30s who had been exposed to COVID-19. The sample consisted of PBMCs or T cells enriched from blood (not recorded which).

The CDR3 coding sequence is TGTGCCACCTTATTAGCGGGAGGGAACGCTAACAATGAGCAGTTCTTC. Amino acids: CATLLAGGNANNEQFF. The chain employs TRBV19 and TRBJ2-1; 11 nucleotides align to TRBD2. This CDR3 comprises 16 residues. Looked up from germline, CDR1 is LNHDA and CDR2 is SQIVND (reference sequence). J was trimmed by 5 bases and V by 10 bases; bases with no gene match: 13.